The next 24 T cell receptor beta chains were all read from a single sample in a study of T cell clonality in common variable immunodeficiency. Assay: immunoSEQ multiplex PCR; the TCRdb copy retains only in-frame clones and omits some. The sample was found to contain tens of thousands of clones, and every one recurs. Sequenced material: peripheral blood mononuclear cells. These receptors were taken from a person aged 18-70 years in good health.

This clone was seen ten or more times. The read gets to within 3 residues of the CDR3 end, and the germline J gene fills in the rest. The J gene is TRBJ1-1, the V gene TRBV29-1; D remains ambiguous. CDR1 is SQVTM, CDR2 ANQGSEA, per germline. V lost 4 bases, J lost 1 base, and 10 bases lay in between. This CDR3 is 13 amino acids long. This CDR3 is CSVVWAPNTEAFF. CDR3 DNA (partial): TGCAGCGTTGTATGGGCTCCGAACACTGAA.

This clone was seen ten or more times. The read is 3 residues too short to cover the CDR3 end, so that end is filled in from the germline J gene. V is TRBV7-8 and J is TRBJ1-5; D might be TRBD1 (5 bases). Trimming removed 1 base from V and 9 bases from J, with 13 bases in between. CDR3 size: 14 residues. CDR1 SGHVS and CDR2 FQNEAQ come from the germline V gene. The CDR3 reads CASSLGRQSRPQHF. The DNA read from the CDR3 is TGTGCCAGCAGCTTAGGGAGACAGAGCCGGCCC.

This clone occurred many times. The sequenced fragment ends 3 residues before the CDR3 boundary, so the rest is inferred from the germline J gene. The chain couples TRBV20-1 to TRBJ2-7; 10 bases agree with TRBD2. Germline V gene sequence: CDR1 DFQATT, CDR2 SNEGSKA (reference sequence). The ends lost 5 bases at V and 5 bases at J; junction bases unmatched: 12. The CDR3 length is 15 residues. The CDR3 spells CSAYKSGRDLHEQYF. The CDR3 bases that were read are TGCAGTGCTTATAAGAGCGGGAGGGACCTCCACGAG.

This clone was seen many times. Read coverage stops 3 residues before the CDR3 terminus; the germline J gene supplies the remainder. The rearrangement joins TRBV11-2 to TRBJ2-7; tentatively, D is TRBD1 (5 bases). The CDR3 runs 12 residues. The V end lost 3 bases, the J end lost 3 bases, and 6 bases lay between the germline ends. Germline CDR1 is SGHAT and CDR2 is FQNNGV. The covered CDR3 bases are TGTGCCAGCAGCTTTCAGGGCTACGAG. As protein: CASSFQGYE. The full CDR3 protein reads CASSFQGYEQYF.

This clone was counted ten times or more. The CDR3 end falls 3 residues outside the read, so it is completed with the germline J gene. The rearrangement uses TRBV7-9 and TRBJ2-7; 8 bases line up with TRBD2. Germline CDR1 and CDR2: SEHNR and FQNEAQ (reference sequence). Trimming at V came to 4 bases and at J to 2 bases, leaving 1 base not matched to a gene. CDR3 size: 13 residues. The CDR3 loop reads CASSSGLAYEQYF. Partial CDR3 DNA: TGTGCCAGCAGCTCGGGACTAGCCTACGAG.

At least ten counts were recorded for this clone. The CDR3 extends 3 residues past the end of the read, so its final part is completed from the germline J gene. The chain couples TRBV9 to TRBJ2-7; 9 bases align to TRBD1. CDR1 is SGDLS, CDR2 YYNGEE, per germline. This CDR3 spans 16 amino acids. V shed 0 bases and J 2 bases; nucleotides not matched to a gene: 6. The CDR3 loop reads CASSVVPTGGAYEQYF. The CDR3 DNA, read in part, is TGTGCCAGCAGCGTAGTCCCGACAGGGGGGGCCTACGAG.

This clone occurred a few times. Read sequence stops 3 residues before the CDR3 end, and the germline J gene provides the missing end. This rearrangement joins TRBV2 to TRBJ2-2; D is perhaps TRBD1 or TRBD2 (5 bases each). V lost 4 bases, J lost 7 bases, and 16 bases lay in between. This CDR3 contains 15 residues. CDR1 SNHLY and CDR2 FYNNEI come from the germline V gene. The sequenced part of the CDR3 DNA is TGTGCCAGCAGTGCGGGAAAACAGGCAGGCGGGGAG. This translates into CASSAGKQAGGE. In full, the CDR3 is CASSAGKQAGGELFF.

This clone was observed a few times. CDR3 DNA (partial): TGTGCCAGCAGCTTTCCCATCGGGACAGGGTCCGGAAACACC. As protein: CASSFPIGTGSGNT. The full CDR3 is CASSFPIGTGSGNTIYF. The V and J genes are TRBV7-8 and TRBJ1-3; TRBD1 agrees at 9 bases. The read halts 3 residues ahead of the CDR3 end, with the missing end drawn from the germline J gene. Trimming took 3 bases from V and 4 from J; bases not matched to a gene: 10. The CDR3 totals 17 residues. Germline V gene sequence: CDR1 SGHVS, CDR2 FQNEAQ.

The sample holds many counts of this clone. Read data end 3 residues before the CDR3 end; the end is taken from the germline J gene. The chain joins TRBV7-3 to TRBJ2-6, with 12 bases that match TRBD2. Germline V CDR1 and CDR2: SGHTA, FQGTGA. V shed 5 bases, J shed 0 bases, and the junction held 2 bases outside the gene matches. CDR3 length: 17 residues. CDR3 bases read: TGTGCCAGCAGCCTGACTAGCGGGAGCTCTGGGGCCAACGTC. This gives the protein CASSLTSGSSGANV. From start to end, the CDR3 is CASSLTSGSSGANVLTF.

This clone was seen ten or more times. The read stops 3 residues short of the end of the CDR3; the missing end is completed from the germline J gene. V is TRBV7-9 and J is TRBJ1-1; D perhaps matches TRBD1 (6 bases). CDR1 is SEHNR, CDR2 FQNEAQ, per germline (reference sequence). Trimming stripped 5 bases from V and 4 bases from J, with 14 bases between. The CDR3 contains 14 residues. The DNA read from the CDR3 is TGTGCCAGCAGCCATTCCGGACAGATCACTGAA. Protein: CASSHSGQITE. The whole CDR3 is CASSHSGQITEAFF.

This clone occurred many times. The CDR3 loop reads CASINGAINNQPQHF. CDR3 DNA, as far as it was read: TGTGCCAGCATTAATGGGGCTATAAACAATCAGCCC. The rearrangement uses TRBV19 and TRBJ1-5; maybe TRBD1 (5 bases). The CDR3 end is not reached by the read, which stops 3 residues before it; the germline J gene fills it in. Trimming took off 9 bases at V and 3 bases at J, with 18 bases between the two ends. This CDR3 is built from 15 residues. Germline-derived CDR1 and CDR2 are LNHDA and SQIVND (reference sequence).

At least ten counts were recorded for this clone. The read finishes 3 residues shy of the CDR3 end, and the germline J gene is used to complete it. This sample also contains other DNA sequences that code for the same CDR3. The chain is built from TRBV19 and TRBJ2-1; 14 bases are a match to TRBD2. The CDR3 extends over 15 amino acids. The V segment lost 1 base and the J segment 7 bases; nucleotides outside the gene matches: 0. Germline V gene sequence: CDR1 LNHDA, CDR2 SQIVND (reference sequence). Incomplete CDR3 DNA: TGTGCCAGTAGTATAGGACTAGCGGGAGGGAATGAG. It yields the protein CASSIGLAGGNE. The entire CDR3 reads CASSIGLAGGNEQFF. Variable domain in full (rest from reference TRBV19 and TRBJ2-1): DGGITQSPKYLFRKEGQNVTLSCEQNLNHDAMYWYRQDPGQGLRLIYYSQIVNDFQKGDIAEGYSVSREKKESFPLTVTSAQKNPTAFYLCASSIGLAGGNEQFFGPGTRLTVL.

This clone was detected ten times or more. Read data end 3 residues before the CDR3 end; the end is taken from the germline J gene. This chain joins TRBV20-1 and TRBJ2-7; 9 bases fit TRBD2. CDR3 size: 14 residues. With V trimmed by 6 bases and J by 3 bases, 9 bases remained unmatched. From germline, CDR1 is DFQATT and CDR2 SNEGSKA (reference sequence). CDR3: CSAWPSGEIYEQYF. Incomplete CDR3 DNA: TGCAGTGCGTGGCCTAGCGGGGAAATCTACGAG.

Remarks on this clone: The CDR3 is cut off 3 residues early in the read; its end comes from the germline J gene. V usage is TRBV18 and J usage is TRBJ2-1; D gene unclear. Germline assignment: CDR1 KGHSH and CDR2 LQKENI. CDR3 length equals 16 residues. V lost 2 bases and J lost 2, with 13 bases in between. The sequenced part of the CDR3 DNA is TGTGCCAGCTCACCAACGTTTACTCCTACCTACAATGAG. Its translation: CASSPTFTPTYNE. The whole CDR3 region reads CASSPTFTPTYNEQFF. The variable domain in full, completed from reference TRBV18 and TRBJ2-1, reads NAGVMQNPRHLVRRRGQEARLRCSPMKGHSHVYWYRQLPEEGLKFMVYLQKENIIDESGMPKERFSAEFPKEGPSILRIQQVVRGDSAAYFCASSPTFTPTYNEQFFGPGTRLTVL.

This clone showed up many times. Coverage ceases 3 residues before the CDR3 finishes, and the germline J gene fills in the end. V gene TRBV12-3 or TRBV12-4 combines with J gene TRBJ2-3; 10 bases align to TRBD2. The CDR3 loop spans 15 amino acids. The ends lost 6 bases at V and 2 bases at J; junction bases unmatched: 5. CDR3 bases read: TGTGCCAGCAGACAACTAGCGGGACACACAGATACG. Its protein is CASRQLAGHTDT. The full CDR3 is CASRQLAGHTDTQYF.

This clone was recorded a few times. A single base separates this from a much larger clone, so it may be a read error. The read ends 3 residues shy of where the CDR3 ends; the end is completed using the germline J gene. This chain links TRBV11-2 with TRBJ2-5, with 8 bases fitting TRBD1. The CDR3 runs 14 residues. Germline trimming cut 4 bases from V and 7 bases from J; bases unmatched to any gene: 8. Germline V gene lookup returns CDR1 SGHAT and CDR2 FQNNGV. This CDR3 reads CASSSPGQETTQYF. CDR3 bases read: TGTGCCAGCAGCTCACCGGGACAGGAGACGACC.

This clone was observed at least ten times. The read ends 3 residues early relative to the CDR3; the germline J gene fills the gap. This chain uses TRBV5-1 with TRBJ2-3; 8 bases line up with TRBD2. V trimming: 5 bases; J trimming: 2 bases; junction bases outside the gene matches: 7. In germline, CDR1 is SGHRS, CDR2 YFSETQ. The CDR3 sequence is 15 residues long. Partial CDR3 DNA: TGCGCCAGCAGACGGGGGGGGAGTTCCACAGATACG. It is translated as CASRRGGSSTDT. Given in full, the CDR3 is CASRRGGSSTDTQYF.

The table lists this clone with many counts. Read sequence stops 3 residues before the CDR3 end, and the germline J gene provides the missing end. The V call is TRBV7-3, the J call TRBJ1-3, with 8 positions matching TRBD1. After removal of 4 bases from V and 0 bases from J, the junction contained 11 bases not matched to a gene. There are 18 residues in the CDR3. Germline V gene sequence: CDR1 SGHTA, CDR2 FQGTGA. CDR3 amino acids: CASSSYYSGTGSGNTIYF. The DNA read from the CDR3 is TGTGCCAGCAGCTCATACTACTCCGGGACAGGCTCTGGAAACACC.

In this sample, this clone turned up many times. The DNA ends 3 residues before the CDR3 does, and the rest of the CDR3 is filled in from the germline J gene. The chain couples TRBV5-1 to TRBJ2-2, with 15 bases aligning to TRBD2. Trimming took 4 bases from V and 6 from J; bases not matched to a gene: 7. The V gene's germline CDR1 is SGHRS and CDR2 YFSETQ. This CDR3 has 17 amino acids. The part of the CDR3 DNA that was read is TGCGCCAGCAGCCCTGGACTAGCGGGAGGGCCCCCCGGGGAG. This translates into CASSPGLAGGPPGE. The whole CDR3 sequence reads CASSPGLAGGPPGELFF.

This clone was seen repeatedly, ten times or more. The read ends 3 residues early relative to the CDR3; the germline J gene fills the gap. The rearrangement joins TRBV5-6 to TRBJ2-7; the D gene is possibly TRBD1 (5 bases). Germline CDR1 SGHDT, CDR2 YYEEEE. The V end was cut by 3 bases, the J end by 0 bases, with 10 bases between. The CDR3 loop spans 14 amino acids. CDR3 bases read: TGTGCCAGCAGCTGGGCAGGGTCCTCCTACGAG. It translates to CASSWAGSSYE. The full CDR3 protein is CASSWAGSSYEQYF.

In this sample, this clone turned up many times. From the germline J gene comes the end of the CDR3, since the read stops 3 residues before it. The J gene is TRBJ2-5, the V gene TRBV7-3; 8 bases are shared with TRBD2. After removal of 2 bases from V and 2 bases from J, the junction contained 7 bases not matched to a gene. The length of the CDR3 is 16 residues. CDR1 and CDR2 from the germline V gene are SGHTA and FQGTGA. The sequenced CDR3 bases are TGTGCCAGCAGCTTATCTGCAGCGGGGGTACAAGAGACC. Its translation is CASSLSAAGVQET. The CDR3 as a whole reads CASSLSAAGVQETQYF.

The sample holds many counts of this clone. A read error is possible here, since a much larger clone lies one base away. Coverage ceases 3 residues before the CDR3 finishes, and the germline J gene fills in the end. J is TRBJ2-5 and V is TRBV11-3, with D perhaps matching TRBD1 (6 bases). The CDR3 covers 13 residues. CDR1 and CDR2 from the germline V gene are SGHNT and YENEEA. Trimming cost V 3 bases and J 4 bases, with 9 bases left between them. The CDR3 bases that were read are TGTGCCAGCAGCTTTACCAGGGGAGAGACC. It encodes CASSFTRGET. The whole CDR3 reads CASSFTRGETQYF.

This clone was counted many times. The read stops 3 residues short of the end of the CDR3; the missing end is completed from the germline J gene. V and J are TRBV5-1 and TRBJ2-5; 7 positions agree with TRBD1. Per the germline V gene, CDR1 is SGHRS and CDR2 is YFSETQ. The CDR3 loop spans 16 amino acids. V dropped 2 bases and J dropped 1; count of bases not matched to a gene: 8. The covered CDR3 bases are TGCGCCAGCAGCTTCACGATCGGACAGGCCCAAGAGACC. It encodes CASSFTIGQAQET. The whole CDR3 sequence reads CASSFTIGQAQETQYF.

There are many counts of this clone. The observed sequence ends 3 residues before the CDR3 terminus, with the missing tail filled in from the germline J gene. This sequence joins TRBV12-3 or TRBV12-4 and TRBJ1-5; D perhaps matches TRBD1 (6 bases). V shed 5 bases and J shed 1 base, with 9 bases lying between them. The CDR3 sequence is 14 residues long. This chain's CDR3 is CASSHRESNQPQHF. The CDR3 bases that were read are TGTGCCAGCAGTCACAGGGAGAGCAATCAGCCC.